This T cell receptor (beta chain) comes out of a study of OX40 agonist ivuxolimab in advanced cancers. Overall study context: Patients received intravenous ivuxolimab every 2 weeks at 0.01 to 10 mg/kg. Patients with hepatocellular carcinoma, melanoma, renal cell or head and neck cancer made up the dose-escalation patients. General study points: On average, a greater number of expanded clones characterised CD8+ T cells relative to CD4+. Normalized expansion of T-cell clones was also low for some nonresponders.

The repertoire was sequenced with immunoSEQ multiplex PCR; TCRdb's copy has only in-frame clones and lacks some. The table shows roughly 76,000 clones, with around nine tenths occurring only once. Trimming pared 8 bases from V and 5 bases from J, leaving 9 bases between. Germline V gene sequence: CDR1 MNHEY, CDR2 SVGAGI. The CDR3 is 11 amino acids. To note about this clone: Antigen: not known.

The sample was CD4+ or CD8+ T cells sorted from blood, taken in a trial of the OX40 agonist ivuxolimab. This chain joins TRBV6-5 and TRBJ2-5; no clear D. The sequence was collected from an adult with an advanced solid tumor such as melanoma, head and neck, liver or kidney cancer. The CDR3 DNA reads as TGTGCCAGCGGCGAATGGGAGACCCAGTACTTC. Translating it yields CASGEWETQYF.